This T cell receptor (beta chain) was captured by sequencing in a study of cytomegalovirus exposure and HLA in healthy donors. Study-wide points: A later analysis associated 15,000 or so TCR beta sequences with HLA alleles at a 0.05 false discovery rate. When analyzed later, the rates of TCR association showed variation by HLA locus, with DRB1 the most and HLA-C the fewest.

V was shortened by 2 bases and J by 3 bases, with 7 bases between the two germline ends. The CDR3 extends over 14 amino acids. Germline V lookup: CDR1 MNHEY, CDR2 SVGAGI. PCR primers comprised 60 Vbeta and 13 Jbeta primers. TCRdb's table, derived via immunoSEQ multiplex PCR, lists solely in-frame clones and lacks some. Among around 150,000 clones, approximately 80% were seen once, and the ten largest hold about 2.2%. In its sample, this clone was seen a few times. What it recognizes is unknown. This receptor was identified in a young man in good health and CMV-seronegative. The chain carries TRBV6-5 and TRBJ2-2, with D possibly TRBD2 on 5 matching bases. The sample taken for sequencing was PBMCs. The CDR3 is CASSYPGYTGELFF. The CDR3 DNA sequence: TGTGCCAGCAGTTACCCGGGATACACCGGGGAGCTGTTTTTT.